The 13 T cell receptor beta chains presented below share a single source sample, sequenced in a study of blood T cells in healthy people across ages. It was with a sample-barcoded 5' primer and a J-beta primer mix that a second PCR of about 6 to 11 cycles was run. One entry per CDR3 protein, called by TCRdb with MiXCR from the 5' RACE reads. Of 800,000 to 950,000 distinct CDR3 sequences in the sample, about 34% were seen once. Sequenced: blood. These receptors all come from a man younger than 35 in good health.

In its sample, this clonotype was seen many times. CDR3 in amino acids: CASSQGLVWYNEQFF. CDR3 in DNA: TGCGCCAGCAGCCAAGGACTAGTCTGGTACAATGAGCAGTTCTTC. The rearrangement joins TRBV4-1 to TRBJ2-1; D possibly corresponds to TRBD2 (6 bases). Germline V lookup: CDR1 MGHRA, CDR2 YSYEKL. The CDR3 length is 15 residues. Trimming shortened V by 1 base and J by 4 bases, and 11 bases separated the two germline ends.

CDR3 residues: CASSSLGGTSTDTQYF. The CDR3, as DNA: TGTGCCAGCAGCTCTTTGGGCGGGACTAGCACAGATACGCAGTATTTT. The chain recombines TRBV7-8 with TRBJ2-3; D may be TRBD2 (6 bases). This CDR3 has 16 amino acids. The V end lost 4 bases, the J end lost 0 bases, and 14 bases lay between the germline ends. Germline values: CDR1 SGHVS, CDR2 FQNEAQ.

CDR3 in amino acids: CASSLRPDRVDTEAFF. CDR3 bases: TGTGCCAGCAGTCTTAGGCCAGACAGGGTGGACACTGAAGCTTTCTTT. The chain uses TRBV6-2 or TRBV6-3 and TRBJ1-1, with 7 nucleotides matching TRBD1. The J segment lost 3 bases and the V segment lost 5 bases, leaving 12 bases of the junction unmatched. The CDR3 contains 16 residues. Germline V gene lookup returns CDR1 MNHEY and CDR2 SVGEGT.

The rearrangement joins TRBV4-3 to TRBJ2-1; tentative D call: TRBD2 (6 bases). V was trimmed by 4 bases and J by 0 bases, leaving 13 bases between them. This CDR3 spans 16 amino acids. Looked up from germline, CDR1 is LGHNA and CDR2 is YSLEER. CDR3 sequence reads: CASSPSAGSSYNEQFF. The CDR3 DNA sequence: TGCGCCAGCAGCCCCTCCGCGGGAAGCTCCTACAATGAGCAGTTCTTC.

The V call is TRBV12-3 or TRBV12-4, the J call TRBJ1-2, with D perhaps matching TRBD1 (5 bases). The CDR3 spans 14 residues. The V gene lost 3 bases and the J gene lost 2 bases, with 10 bases spanning the gap. The CDR3 DNA reads TGTGCCAGCAGTTTTCTCGGGGCAAACTATGGCTACACCTTC. Protein product: CASSFLGANYGYTF.

This clonotype was seen a few times. The rearrangement links TRBV24-1 to TRBJ2-3; the match to TRBD2 covers 14 bases. The trim removed 4 bases at V and 5 bases at J, leaving 19 bases unmatched. The CDR3 has 21 amino acids. Germline V gene data show CDR1 as KGHDR and CDR2 as SFDVKD. The CDR3 spells CATSDSTGLAGGLKEQDTQYF. CDR3 DNA: TGTGCCACCAGTGACTCAACAGGACTAGCGGGGGGTCTGAAAGAACAAGATACGCAGTATTTT.

The chain uses TRBV3-1 and TRBJ2-1; the match to TRBD2 covers 9 bases. Germline V CDR1 and CDR2: LGHDT, YNNKEL (reference sequence). V dropped 3 bases and J dropped 7; count of bases not matched to a gene: 7. The CDR3 has 15 amino acids. CDR3 sequence (DNA): TGTGCCAGCAGCCAGATCCTAGCGGGGACTAATGAGCAGTTCTTC. Residues: CASSQILAGTNEQFF.

The CDR3 nucleotides are TGTGCCATCAGTCCACAGGGGGAGAAGGATGAAAAACTGTTTTTT. This translates into CAISPQGEKDEKLFF. The gene calls are TRBV10-3 and TRBJ1-4; TRBD1 aligns across 8 bases. CDR3 length equals 15 residues. With 5 bases clipped from V and 6 bases from J, the junction kept 8 bases outside the gene matches. Germline V gives CDR1 ENHRY, CDR2 SYGVKD.

The chain recombines TRBV12-3 or TRBV12-4 with TRBJ2-2, with D perhaps assigned TRBD1 or TRBD2 (7 bases each). Trimming cost V 5 bases and J 4 bases, with 14 bases left between them. This CDR3 is 15 amino acids long. The CDR3 protein is CASSPQGGRTGELFF. In DNA, the CDR3 is TGTGCCAGCAGTCCCCAGGGGGGGCGCACCGGGGAGCTGTTTTTT.

The V call is TRBV7-2, the J call TRBJ1-2; D is possibly TRBD1 (6 bases). The CDR3 runs to 15 residues. V lost 5 bases, J lost 4 bases, and 17 bases lay in between. The germline gives CDR1 SGHTA, CDR2 FQGNSA. In DNA form, the CDR3 reads TGTGCCAGCAGCGTCAAACAGGGTTATGGCTATGGCTACACCTTC. The encoded protein is CASSVKQGYGYGYTF.

For the CDR3, the DNA is TGCAGTGCCGCAGGAGGGGCAGGAGAGAAAGATACGCAGTATTTT. As protein: CSAAGGAGEKDTQYF. The V and J genes are TRBV20-1 and TRBJ2-3; D is possibly TRBD2 (6 bases). The germline V gene has CDR1 DFQATT and CDR2 SNEGSKA (reference sequence). The CDR3 has 15 amino acids. V dropped 6 bases and J dropped 5 bases, with 21 bases sitting between them.

Here the CDR3 reads CASSQSGISYNEQFF. CDR3 nucleotide sequence: TGTGCCAGCAGCCAAAGCGGGATATCCTACAATGAGCAGTTCTTC. This rearrangement joins TRBV7-8 to TRBJ2-1, with TRBD2 identical over 7 bases. V gave up 5 bases and J gave up 1 base; unmatched junction bases: 5. CDR3 length: 15 amino acids. Germline CDR1 reads SGHVS; CDR2 reads FQNEAQ. The full variable domain, in which reference TRBV7-8 and TRBJ2-1 provide the parts outside the CDR3, is GAGVSQSPRYKVAKRGQDVALRCDPISGHVSLFWYQQALGQGPEFLTYFQNEAQLDKSGLPSDRFFAERPEGSVSTLKIQRTQQEDSAVYLCASSQSGISYNEQFFGPGTRLTVL.

The sample holds many counts of this clonotype. The V and J genes are TRBV12-3 or TRBV12-4 and TRBJ2-7; possibly TRBD1 or TRBD2 for D (5 bases each). Trimming took 5 bases from V and 4 from J, leaving 12 bases between them. This CDR3 is built from 13 residues. CDR3 sequence reads: CASSPGPAYEQYF. CDR3 nucleotides: TGTGCCAGCAGTCCGGGACCTGCTTACGAGCAGTACTTC.